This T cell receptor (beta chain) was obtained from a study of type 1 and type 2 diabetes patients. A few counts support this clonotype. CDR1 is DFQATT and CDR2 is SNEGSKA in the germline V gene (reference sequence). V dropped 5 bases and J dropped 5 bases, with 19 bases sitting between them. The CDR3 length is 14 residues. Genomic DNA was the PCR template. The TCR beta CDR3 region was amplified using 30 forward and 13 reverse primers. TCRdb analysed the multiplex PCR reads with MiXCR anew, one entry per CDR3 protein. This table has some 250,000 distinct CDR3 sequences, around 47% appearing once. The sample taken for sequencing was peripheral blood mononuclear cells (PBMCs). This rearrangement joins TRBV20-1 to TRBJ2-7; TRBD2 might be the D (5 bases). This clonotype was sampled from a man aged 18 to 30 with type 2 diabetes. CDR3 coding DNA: TGCAGTGCTGGAGGCCCAGCCTTTCGGGACGAGCAGTACTTC. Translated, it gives CSAGGPAFRDEQYF.